A single sample is the source of the 28 T cell receptor delta chains below, sequenced in a study of Vδ1+ human thymocytes. Study findings and constraints: Thymic TRG and TRD repertoires appeared highly polyclonal, with Gaussian CDR3 length distributions.

Sequences come from RNA converted to cDNA by reverse transcription. Pooled V-gene forward primers with one constant-region reverse primer generated the CDR3 amplicons by multiplex PCR. TCRdb reapplied CATT to the multiplex PCR reads. The data show about 75,000 delta-chain clones, with about 38% seen just once and about 0.26% held by the top ten. Antigens of these TCRs are unknown. Specimen: Vdelta1+ gamma-delta thymocytes from the thymus. The subset is: FACS-sorted CD3+ TCRalphabeta- TCRVdelta1+ TCRVdelta2- thymocytes. Receptors originate from a boy younger than two who had congenital heart surgery.

This clone was detected only a few times. The chain joins TRDV1 to TRDJ1; 9 positions match TRDD3. The CDR3 extends over 19 amino acids. CDR1 and CDR2 from the germline V gene are TSWWSYY and QGS. V gave up 1 base and J gave up 0 bases; unmatched junction bases: 12. The CDR3 loop is CALGEPLGDIRGNTDKLIF. The CDR3 DNA follows: TGTGCTCTTGGGGAACCTTTGGGGGATATCCGAGGAAACACCGATAAACTCATCTTT.

This clone was seen more than once but under ten times. The rearrangement joins TRDV1 to TRDJ1; 7 nucleotides agree with TRDD3. The V and J ends lost 0 bases and 2 bases, in that order; junction bases with no gene match: 21. Germline V lookup: CDR1 TSWWSYY, CDR2 QGS. CDR3 length equals 21 residues. The CDR3 DNA follows: TGTGCTCTTGGGGAACTTTGTCCTCTACCCTGTTTTACTGGGGCTACCGATAAACTCATCTTT. It translates to CALGELCPLPCFTGATDKLIF.

The V call is TRDV1, the J call TRDJ1; 12 nucleotides align to TRDD3. The germline V gene encodes CDR1 TSWWSYY and CDR2 QGS. V gave up 0 bases and J gave up 0 bases; unmatched junction bases: 29. The CDR3 length is 26 residues. CDR3 nucleotides: TGTGCTCTTGGGGAACTATCCCCCTTCTCGTCAAAGAACTGGGGGATACCTGTCCTAAACACCGATAAACTCATCTTT. Protein product: CALGELSPFSSKNWGIPVLNTDKLIF.

The count of this clone is one. The junction differs from germline at one of its ends, possibly a read error. Other DNA sequences of this sample code for an identical CDR3. V is TRDV1 and J is TRDJ1; TRDD3 aligns across 8 bases. The CDR3 has 19 residues. Per the germline V gene, CDR1 is TSWWSYY and CDR2 is QGS. For the CDR3, the DNA is TGTGCTCTTGGGGGCCAGCCTACGTTCGCTGGGGGAGACACTGATAAACTCATCTTT. Translated: CALGGQPTFAGGDTDKLIF.

This rearrangement joins TRDV1 to TRDJ1; D may be TRDD2 (5 bases). From germline, CDR1 is TSWWSYY and CDR2 QGS. This CDR3 has 21 residues. Trimming pared 6 bases from V and 6 bases from J, leaving 38 bases between. Here the CDR3 reads CALGPRYHSLPATPNGYKLIF. Here the CDR3 DNA reads TGTGCTCTTGGTCCTCGCTACCATTCACTTCCCGCCACGCCCAACGGGTATAAACTCATCTTT.

This clone was detected a few times. The chain uses TRDV1 and TRDJ1, with a tentative D call TRDD3 (7 bases). The germline V gene has CDR1 TSWWSYY and CDR2 QGS. Trimming left V 4 bases short and J 0 bases short, with 36 bases between. The CDR3 loop spans 23 amino acids. CDR3 sequence (DNA): TGTGCTCTTGGGGCACCGACCCCTCCTACAGTGGGATACCTTTCTCCATACACCGATAAACTCATCTTT. The encoded protein is CALGAPTPPTVGYLSPYTDKLIF.

This clone was counted between two and nine times. The chain links TRDV1 to TRDJ1; 10 bases are shared with TRDD3. The J segment lost 4 bases and the V segment lost 0 bases, leaving 17 bases of the junction unmatched. CDR1 TSWWSYY and CDR2 QGS come from the germline V gene. The CDR3 sequence is 20 residues long. CDR3 region: CALGELCLPSTGGLVDKLIF. CDR3 coding DNA: TGTGCTCTTGGGGAACTATGCCTACCTAGTACTGGGGGATTAGTCGATAAACTCATCTTT.

The rearrangement uses TRDV1 and TRDJ1; a possible D gene is TRDD3 (5 bases). From germline, CDR1 is TSWWSYY and CDR2 QGS. The ends were cut back, 1 base at V and 2 bases at J, with 17 bases in the middle. CDR3 size: 17 residues. The DNA for the CDR3 is TGTGCTCTTGGGGAACCCCATACGGTTAGCTGTACCGATAAACTCATCTTT. Translating it yields CALGEPHTVSCTDKLIF.

The gene calls are TRDV1 and TRDJ1, with TRDD3 identical over 12 bases. CDR1 and CDR2 (germline): TSWWSYY, QGS. With V trimmed by 3 bases and J by 0 bases, 8 bases remained unmatched. This CDR3 comprises 18 residues. The CDR3 coding sequence is TGTGCTCTTGGGGAGGTAGTACTGGGGGATACTCACACCGATAAACTCATCTTT. It encodes CALGEVVLGDTHTDKLIF.

The chain recombines TRDV1 with TRDJ1; perhaps D is TRDD2 or TRDD3 (7 bases each). V gave up 4 bases and J gave up 1 base, with 43 bases separating them. CDR3 length: 25 amino acids. Germline CDR1 reads TSWWSYY; CDR2 reads QGS. The CDR3 DNA is TGTGCTCTTGGGGGGCCTTCCTCCGTTCAGTGGGGTTCTACTGGGGAAGGGGGAGGCACCGATAAACTCATCTTT. This sequence encodes CALGGPSSVQWGSTGEGGGTDKLIF.

The chain uses TRDV1 and TRDJ1; possible D gene TRDD3, 5 bases. Germline CDR1 and CDR2: TSWWSYY and QGS. The CDR3 totals 15 residues. With 7 bases removed from V and 0 bases from J, the gap between germline ends came to 15 bases. The CDR3 loop is CALETRGLHTDKLIF. The CDR3 DNA is TGTGCTCTTGAGACCAGGGGGCTCCACACCGATAAACTCATCTTT.

This clone was detected a few times. The rearrangement joins TRDV1 to TRDJ1; 9 nucleotides align to TRDD3. V lost 2 bases, J lost 1 base, and 17 bases stayed unmatched. Germline CDR1 and CDR2: TSWWSYY and QGS. The CDR3 is 20 amino acids. CDR3 nucleotide sequence: TGTGCTCTTGGGGAAAATATCCCCCTACTGGGGGAAAAGGTCACCGATAAACTCATCTTT. As protein: CALGENIPLLGEKVTDKLIF.

This clone has more than one count but fewer than ten. This chain joins TRDV2 and TRDJ1, with 10 bases that match TRDD3. V gave up 3 bases and J gave up 1 base; unmatched junction bases: 7. This CDR3 contains 16 residues. Germline-derived CDR1 and CDR2 are GEAIGNYY and EKD. CDR3 amino acids: CACDVLGDSGTDKLIF. In nucleotides, the CDR3 is TGTGCCTGTGACGTACTGGGGGATTCCGGCACCGATAAACTCATCTTT.

V and J are TRDV1 and TRDJ1; D tentatively reads TRDD2 or TRDD3 (5 bases each). V was cut by 0 bases and J by 1 base, with 24 bases left in between. Germline V gene sequence: CDR1 TSWWSYY, CDR2 QGS. The CDR3 has 20 amino acids. CDR3 loop: CALGELLSLPLGGPTDKLIF. CDR3 sequence (DNA): TGTGCTCTTGGGGAACTTCTATCCCTACCTCTGGGTGGGCCCACCGATAAACTCATCTTT.

The genes are TRDV1 and TRDJ1, with 8 bases identical to TRDD3. After removal of 4 bases from V and 0 bases from J, the junction contained 28 bases not matched to a gene. Germline assignment: CDR1 TSWWSYY and CDR2 QGS. The CDR3 spans 23 residues. The CDR3 DNA follows: TGTGCTCTTGGGGCCGGACAACGGGACGTTGAATGGGGGATCTCCCTGGACACCGATAAACTCATCTTT. This codes for CALGAGQRDVEWGISLDTDKLIF.

A word on this clone: The same CDR3 also results from other DNA sequences found in this sample. The rearrangement links TRDV1 to TRDJ1; perhaps TRDD2 as D (5 bases). The CDR3 sequence is 24 residues long. CDR1 TSWWSYY and CDR2 QGS come from the germline V gene. V was pared by 0 bases and J by 1 base, with 36 bases between. CDR3 DNA sequence: TGTGCTCTTGGGGAACTGATCCGGTTTCGCGGCCTCTTCAGCCCTACTGCTTTCACCGATAAACTCATCTTT. It is translated as CALGELIRFRGLFSPTAFTDKLIF.

V usage is TRDV1 and J usage is TRDJ1; 9 bases line up with TRDD3. The germline V gene has CDR1 TSWWSYY and CDR2 QGS. V trimming: 7 bases; J trimming: 1 base; junction bases outside the gene matches: 13. The CDR3 has 17 amino acids. The CDR3 sequence: CALVKSSGGSSTDKLIF. The DNA of the CDR3 is TGTGCTCTTGTGAAGTCTTCTGGGGGATCTAGCACCGATAAACTCATCTTT.

On this clone: One end of the junction varies from germline; a read error may be responsible. The sample has other DNA sequences that encode this CDR3 too. The rearrangement joins TRDV1 to TRDJ1, with 7 nucleotides matching TRDD3. This CDR3 has 21 residues. Germline-derived CDR1 and CDR2 are TSWWSYY and QGS. CDR3 protein: CALGPFISVLGTVDYTDKLIF. The CDR3 coding sequence is TGTGCTCTTGGCCCCTTCATCTCCGTACTGGGGACAGTGGACTACACGGATAAACTCATCTTT.

This clone has only a few counts. The chain links TRDV1 to TRDJ1; D perhaps matches TRDD3 (7 bases). Germline V gene sequence: CDR1 TSWWSYY, CDR2 QGS. Trimming stripped 0 bases from V and 0 bases from J, with 23 bases between. The CDR3 is 20 residues long. CDR3 region: CALGELDPTSWGPYTDKLIF. Written as DNA, the CDR3 is TGTGCTCTTGGGGAACTAGATCCTACGAGCTGGGGGCCGTACACCGATAAACTCATCTTT.

The V and J genes are TRDV1 and TRDJ1, with 7 bases fitting TRDD3. Germline V gives CDR1 TSWWSYY, CDR2 QGS. V was pared by 1 base and J by 0 bases, with 23 bases of the junction left unmatched. The CDR3 has 22 residues. The DNA of the CDR3 is TGTGCTCTTGGGGAACCAAGCCTCCTTGTCCGTGGGGGAAGAAAGTACACCGATAAACTCATCTTT. Amino acids: CALGEPSLLVRGGRKYTDKLIF.

This clone has more than one count but fewer than ten. The rearrangement joins TRDV1 to TRDJ1, with 10 bases lining up with TRDD3. CDR3 length: 20 residues. Looked up from germline, CDR1 is TSWWSYY and CDR2 is QGS. V shed 2 bases and J 0 bases; nucleotides not matched to a gene: 15. The CDR3 region has the DNA TGTGCTCTTGGGGAAGATCCTCCGCTGGGGGATAGGACGTACACCGATAAACTCATCTTT. This translates into CALGEDPPLGDRTYTDKLIF.

Regarding this clone: This specimen includes other DNA sequences encoding the same CDR3. The rearrangement uses TRDV1 and TRDJ1; 7 bases are shared with TRDD3. The junction had 10 bases not matched to a gene; V was cut back by 0 bases and J by 0 bases. The CDR3 runs 18 residues. Germline values: CDR1 TSWWSYY, CDR2 QGS. CDR3 DNA sequence: TGTGCTCTTGGGGAACTCATCCGGGGGATGGCTTACACCGATAAACTCATCTTT. Translating gives CALGELIRGMAYTDKLIF.

The rearrangement uses TRDV1 and TRDJ1; D gene ambiguous. The CDR3 is 14 residues long. CDR1 and CDR2 from the germline V gene are TSWWSYY and QGS. Trimming removed 0 bases at V and 3 bases at J, with 8 bases between. The CDR3 DNA sequence: TGTGCTCTTGGGGAACTTAAGGGGTCCGATAAACTCATCTTT. It specifies CALGELKGSDKLIF.

This chain uses TRDV1 with TRDJ1; tentative D call: TRDD2 (7 bases). Trimming took 0 bases from V and 0 from J, leaving 44 bases between them. Germline lookup yields CDR1 TSWWSYY and CDR2 QGS. The CDR3 has 27 residues. The CDR3 loop reads CALGELRAVSYPKDYSGIKPYTDKLIF. CDR3 bases: TGTGCTCTTGGGGAACTTCGAGCCGTTTCCTACCCCAAAGACTACTCGGGGATTAAACCGTACACCGATAAACTCATCTTT.

The rearrangement links TRDV1 to TRDJ1, with a possible D match to TRDD2 (6 bases). The CDR3 is 20 residues long. V dropped 0 bases and J dropped 0 bases, with 23 bases sitting between them. The germline V gene has CDR1 TSWWSYY and CDR2 QGS. The CDR3 region is CALGELVLLGESSYTDKLIF. The CDR3 DNA follows: TGTGCTCTTGGGGAACTAGTCCTACTCGGGGAATCTTCGTACACCGATAAACTCATCTTT.

This clone was found a few times. The V call is TRDV1, the J call TRDJ1; TRDD3 aligns across 7 bases. The length of the CDR3 is 21 residues. The germline gives CDR1 TSWWSYY, CDR2 QGS. With 3 bases clipped from V and 0 bases from J, the junction kept 22 bases outside the gene matches. The CDR3 spells CALGEGYVWGDHKKYTDKLIF. The CDR3 DNA sequence: TGTGCTCTTGGGGAGGGCTACGTTTGGGGGGATCACAAAAAGTACACCGATAAACTCATCTTT.

The chain carries TRDV1 and TRDJ1; TRDD3 aligns across 10 bases. This CDR3 contains 23 residues. Germline lookup yields CDR1 TSWWSYY and CDR2 QGS. After removal of 2 bases from V and 4 bases from J, the junction contained 28 bases not matched to a gene. The CDR3 is CALGERWRGLWVGDTRSNDKLIF. The CDR3 nucleotides are TGTGCTCTTGGGGAAAGGTGGAGAGGACTTTGGGTGGGGGATACTCGAAGCAACGATAAACTCATCTTT.

This chain connects TRDV1 to TRDJ1; D is undetermined. Germline V gene sequence: CDR1 TSWWSYY, CDR2 QGS. The CDR3 runs 13 residues. The V end was cut by 4 bases, the J end by 2 bases, with 8 bases between. The CDR3 protein is CALGGLSTDKLIF. CDR3 DNA: TGTGCTCTTGGGGGCCTCTCAACCGATAAACTCATCTTT.